This TCR beta chain was recorded in a study of T cell responses to AZD1222 COVID-19 vaccine. The CDR3 sequence is 13 residues long. Germline-derived CDR1 and CDR2 are MNHEY and SMNVEV (reference sequence). Trimming took 5 bases from V and 6 from J, leaving 13 bases between them. Profiled with immunoSEQ multiplex PCR; TCRdb holds only in-frame clones, not every one. In the table there are around 140,000 clones, 85% to 95% of which are singletons. As regards this clone: Antigen specificity is unknown.

The study, taken as a whole, reports: Clonal diversity may have been underestimated, and the donors were mostly white British, with more females than males.

The rearrangement uses TRBV27 and TRBJ1-1, with D possibly TRBD1 on 5 matching bases. Sequencing was performed on peripheral blood, taken after recovery from COVID-19. The TCR comes from an adult who had recovered from COVID-19. The CDR3 here is CASSPGGGAEAFF. The CDR3, as DNA: TGTGCCAGCAGTCCGGGGGGGGGAGCTGAAGCTTTCTTT.